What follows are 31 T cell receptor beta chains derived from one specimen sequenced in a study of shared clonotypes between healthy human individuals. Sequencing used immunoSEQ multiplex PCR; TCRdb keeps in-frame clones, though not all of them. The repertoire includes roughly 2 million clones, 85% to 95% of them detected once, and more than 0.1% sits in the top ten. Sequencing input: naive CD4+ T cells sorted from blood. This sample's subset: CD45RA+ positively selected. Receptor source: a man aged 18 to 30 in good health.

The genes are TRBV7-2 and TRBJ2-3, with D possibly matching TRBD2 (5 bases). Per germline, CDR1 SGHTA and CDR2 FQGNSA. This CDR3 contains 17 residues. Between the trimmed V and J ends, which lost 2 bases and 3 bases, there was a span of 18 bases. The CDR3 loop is CASSLNQRTVGTDTQYF. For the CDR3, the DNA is TGTGCCAGCAGCTTAAACCAGAGGACTGTCGGGACAGATACGCAGTATTTT.

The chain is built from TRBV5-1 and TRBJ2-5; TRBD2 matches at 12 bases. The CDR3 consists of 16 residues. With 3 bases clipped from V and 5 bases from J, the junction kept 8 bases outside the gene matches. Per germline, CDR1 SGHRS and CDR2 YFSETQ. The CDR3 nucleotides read TGCGCCAGCAGCTCTGGGACTAGCGGGTCGTATGAGACCCAGTACTTC. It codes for CASSSGTSGSYETQYF.

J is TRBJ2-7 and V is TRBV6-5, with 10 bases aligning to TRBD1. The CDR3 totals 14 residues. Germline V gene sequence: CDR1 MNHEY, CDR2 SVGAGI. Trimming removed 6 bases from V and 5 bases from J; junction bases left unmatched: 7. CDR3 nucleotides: TGTGCCAGCAGAAAACCGGGACAGGGGAACGAGCAGTACTTC. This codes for CASRKPGQGNEQYF.

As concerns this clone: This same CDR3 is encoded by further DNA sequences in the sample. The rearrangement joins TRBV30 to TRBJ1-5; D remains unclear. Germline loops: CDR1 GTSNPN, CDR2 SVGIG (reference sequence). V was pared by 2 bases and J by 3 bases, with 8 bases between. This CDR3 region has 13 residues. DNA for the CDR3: TGTGCCTGGAGTCCAGGCCCCAATCAGCCCCAGCATTTT. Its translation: CAWSPGPNQPQHF.

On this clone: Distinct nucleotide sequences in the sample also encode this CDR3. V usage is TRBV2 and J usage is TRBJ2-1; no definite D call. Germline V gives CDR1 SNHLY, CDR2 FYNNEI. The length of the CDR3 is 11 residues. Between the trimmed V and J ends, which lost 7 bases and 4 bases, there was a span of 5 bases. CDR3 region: CASKLYNEQFF. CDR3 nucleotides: TGTGCCAGCAAACTATACAATGAGCAGTTCTTC.

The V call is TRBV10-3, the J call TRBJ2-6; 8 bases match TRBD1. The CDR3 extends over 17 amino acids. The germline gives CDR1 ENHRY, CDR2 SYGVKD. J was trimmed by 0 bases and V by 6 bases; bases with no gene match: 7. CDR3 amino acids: CAISPGTGASGANVLTF. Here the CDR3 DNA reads TGTGCCATCAGCCCCGGGACAGGAGCCTCTGGGGCCAACGTCCTGACTTTC.

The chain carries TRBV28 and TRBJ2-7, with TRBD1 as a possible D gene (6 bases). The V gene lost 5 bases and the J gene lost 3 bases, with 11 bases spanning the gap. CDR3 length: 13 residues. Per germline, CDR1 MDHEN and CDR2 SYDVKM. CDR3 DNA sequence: TGTGCCAGCAGTCCGTACAGGGACTACGAGCAGTACTTC. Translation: CASSPYRDYEQYF.

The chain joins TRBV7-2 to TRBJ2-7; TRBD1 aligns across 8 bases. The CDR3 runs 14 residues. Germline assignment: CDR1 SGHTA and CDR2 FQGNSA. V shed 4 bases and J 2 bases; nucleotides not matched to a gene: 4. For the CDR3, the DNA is TGTGCCAGCAGCTCTTCGACAGGGGCCTACGAGCAGTACTTC. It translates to CASSSSTGAYEQYF. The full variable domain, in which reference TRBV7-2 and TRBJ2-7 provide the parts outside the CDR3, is GAGVSQSPSNKVTEKGKDVELRCDPISGHTALYWYRQSLGQGLEFLIYFQGNSAPDKSGLPSDRFSAERTGGSVSTLTIQRTQQEDSAVYLCASSSSTGAYEQYFGPGTRLTVT.

The DNA for the CDR3 is TGTGCCAGTAGTTCCTCCCAGGCTAACTATGGCTACACCTTC. Its protein is CASSSSQANYGYTF. V and J are TRBV19 and TRBJ1-2; D remains unclear. Per germline, CDR1 LNHDA and CDR2 SQIVND (reference sequence). The CDR3 runs to 14 residues. Trimming left V 5 bases short and J 0 bases short, with 10 bases between.

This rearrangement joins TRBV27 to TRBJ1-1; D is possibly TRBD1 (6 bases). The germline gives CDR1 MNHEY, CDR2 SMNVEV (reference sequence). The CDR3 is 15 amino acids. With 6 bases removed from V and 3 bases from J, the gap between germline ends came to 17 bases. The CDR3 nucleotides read TGTGCCAGCAGCGCCCCAGGGGCGGCGGACACTGAAGCTTTCTTT. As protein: CASSAPGAADTEAFF.

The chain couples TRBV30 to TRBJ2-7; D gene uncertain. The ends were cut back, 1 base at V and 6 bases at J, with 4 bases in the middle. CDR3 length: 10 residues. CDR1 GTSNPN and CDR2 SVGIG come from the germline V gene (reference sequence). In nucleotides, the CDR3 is TGTGCCTGGAGTGGAACCGAGCAGTACTTC. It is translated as CAWSGTEQYF.

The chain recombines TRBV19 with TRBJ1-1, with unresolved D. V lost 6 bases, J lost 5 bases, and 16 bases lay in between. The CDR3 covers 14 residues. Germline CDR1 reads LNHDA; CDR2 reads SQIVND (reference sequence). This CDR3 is CASSSGNQRTEAFF. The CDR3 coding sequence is TGTGCCAGTAGCTCCGGGAACCAAAGAACTGAAGCTTTCTTT.

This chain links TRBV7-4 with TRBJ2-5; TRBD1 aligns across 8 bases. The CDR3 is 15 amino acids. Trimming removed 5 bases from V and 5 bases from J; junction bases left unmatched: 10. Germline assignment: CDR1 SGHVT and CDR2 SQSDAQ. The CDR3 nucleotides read TGTGCCAGCAGCCACGAGACAGGGGAGGTTGAGACCCAGTACTTC. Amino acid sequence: CASSHETGEVETQYF.

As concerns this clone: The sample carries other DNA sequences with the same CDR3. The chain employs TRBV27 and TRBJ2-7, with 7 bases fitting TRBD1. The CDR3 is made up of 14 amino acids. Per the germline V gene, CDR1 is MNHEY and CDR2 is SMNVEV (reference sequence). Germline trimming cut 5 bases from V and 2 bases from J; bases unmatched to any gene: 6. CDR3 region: CASSLRQGTYEQYF. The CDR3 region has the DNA TGTGCCAGCAGTCTAAGACAGGGAACCTACGAGCAGTACTTC.

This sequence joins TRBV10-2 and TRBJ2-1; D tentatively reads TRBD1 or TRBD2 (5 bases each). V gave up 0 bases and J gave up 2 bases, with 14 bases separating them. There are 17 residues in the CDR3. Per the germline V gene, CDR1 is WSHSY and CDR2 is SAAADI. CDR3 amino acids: CASSESTPGTTYNEQFF. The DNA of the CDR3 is TGCGCCAGCAGTGAGTCGACTCCAGGGACGACCTACAATGAGCAGTTCTTC.

The CDR3 sequence is CASSALGGLMDEQFF. The DNA for the CDR3 is TGTGCCAGCAGCGCCCTCGGGGGGCTTATGGATGAGCAGTTCTTC. The V and J genes are TRBV9 and TRBJ2-1; D possibly corresponds to TRBD2 (7 bases). Germline V lookup: CDR1 SGDLS, CDR2 YYNGEE. This CDR3 region has 15 residues. The V end was cut by 3 bases, the J end by 8 bases, with 18 bases between.

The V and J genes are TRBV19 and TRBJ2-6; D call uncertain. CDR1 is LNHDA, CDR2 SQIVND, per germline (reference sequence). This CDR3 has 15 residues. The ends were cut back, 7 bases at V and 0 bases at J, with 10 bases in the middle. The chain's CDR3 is CASIASSSGANVLTF. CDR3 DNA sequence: TGTGCCAGTATCGCCTCTAGCTCTGGGGCCAACGTCCTGACTTTC.

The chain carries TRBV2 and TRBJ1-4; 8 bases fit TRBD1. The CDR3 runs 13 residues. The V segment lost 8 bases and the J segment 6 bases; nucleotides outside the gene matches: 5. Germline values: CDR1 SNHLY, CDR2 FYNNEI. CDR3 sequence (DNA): TGTGCCAGCTCGGGACAGGAGGATGAAAAACTGTTTTTT. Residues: CASSGQEDEKLFF.

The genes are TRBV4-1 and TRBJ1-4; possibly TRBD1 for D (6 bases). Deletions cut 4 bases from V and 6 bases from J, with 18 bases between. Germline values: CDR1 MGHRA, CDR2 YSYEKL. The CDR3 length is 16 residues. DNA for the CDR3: TGCGCCAGCAGCCTACAATCGGGGGGCGCTTATGAAAAACTGTTTTTT. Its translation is CASSLQSGGAYEKLFF.

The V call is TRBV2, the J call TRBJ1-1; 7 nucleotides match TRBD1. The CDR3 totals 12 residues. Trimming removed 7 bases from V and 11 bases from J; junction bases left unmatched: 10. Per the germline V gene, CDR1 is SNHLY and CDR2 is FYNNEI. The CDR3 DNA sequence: TGTGCCAGCATGCTCACAGGGGAGGTCGCTTTCTTT. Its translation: CASMLTGEVAFF. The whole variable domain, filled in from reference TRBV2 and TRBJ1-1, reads EPEVTQTPSHQVTQMGQEVILRCVPISNHLYFYWYRQILGQKVEFLVSFYNNEISEKSEIFDDQFSVERPDGSNFTLKIRSTKLEDSAMYFCASMLTGEVAFFGQGTRLTVV.

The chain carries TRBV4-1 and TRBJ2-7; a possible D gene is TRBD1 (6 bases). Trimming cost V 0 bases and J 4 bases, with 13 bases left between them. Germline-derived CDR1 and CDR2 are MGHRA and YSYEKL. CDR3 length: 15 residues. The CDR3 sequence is CASSQETGLVYEQYF. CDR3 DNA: TGCGCCAGCAGCCAAGAGACAGGTTTGGTGTACGAGCAGTACTTC.

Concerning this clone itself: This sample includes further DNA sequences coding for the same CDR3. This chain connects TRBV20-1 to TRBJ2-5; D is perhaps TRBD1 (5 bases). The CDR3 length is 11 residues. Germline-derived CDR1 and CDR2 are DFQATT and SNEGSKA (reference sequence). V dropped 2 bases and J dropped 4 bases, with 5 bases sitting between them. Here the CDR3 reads CSARQGETQYF. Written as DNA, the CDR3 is TGCAGTGCTAGACAGGGAGAGACCCAGTACTTC.

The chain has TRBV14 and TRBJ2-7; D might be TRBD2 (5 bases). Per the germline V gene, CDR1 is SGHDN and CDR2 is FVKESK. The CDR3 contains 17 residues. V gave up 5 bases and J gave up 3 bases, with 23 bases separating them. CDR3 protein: CASSAYRSGIGFYEQYF. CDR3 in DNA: TGTGCCAGCAGCGCCTATAGGAGCGGCATTGGTTTCTACGAGCAGTACTTC.

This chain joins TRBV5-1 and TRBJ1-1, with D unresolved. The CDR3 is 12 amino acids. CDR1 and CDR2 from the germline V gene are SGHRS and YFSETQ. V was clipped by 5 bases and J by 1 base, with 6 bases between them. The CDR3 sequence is CASSDTNTEAFF. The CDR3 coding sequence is TGCGCCAGCAGTGACACGAACACTGAAGCTTTCTTT.

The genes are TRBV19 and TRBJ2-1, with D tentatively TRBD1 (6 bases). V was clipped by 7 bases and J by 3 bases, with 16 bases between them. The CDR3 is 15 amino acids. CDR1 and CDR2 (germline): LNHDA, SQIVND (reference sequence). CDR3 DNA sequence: TGTGCCAGTACCCCTCGGACAGACTTCTACAATGAGCAGTTCTTC. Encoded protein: CASTPRTDFYNEQFF.

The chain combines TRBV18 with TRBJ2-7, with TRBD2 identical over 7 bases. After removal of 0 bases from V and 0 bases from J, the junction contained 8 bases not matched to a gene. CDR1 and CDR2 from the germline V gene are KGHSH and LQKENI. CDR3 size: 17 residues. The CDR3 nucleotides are TGTGCCAGCTCACCACCGGGGCTAGCGGTCTCCTCCTACGAGCAGTACTTC. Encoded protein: CASSPPGLAVSSYEQYF.

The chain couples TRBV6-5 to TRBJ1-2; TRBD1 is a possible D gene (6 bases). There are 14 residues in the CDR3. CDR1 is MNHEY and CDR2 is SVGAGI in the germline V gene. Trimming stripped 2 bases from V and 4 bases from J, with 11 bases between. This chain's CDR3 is CASSYRGEGYGYTF. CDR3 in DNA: TGTGCCAGCAGTTACAGGGGGGAGGGCTATGGCTACACCTTC.

DNA for the CDR3: TGCGCCAGCAGCTTCGGCCGCCAACTCTTCGGTGGGGAGACCCAGTACTTC. Translation gives CASSFGRQLFGGETQYF. The chain couples TRBV5-1 to TRBJ2-5; D unclear. The germline gives CDR1 SGHRS, CDR2 YFSETQ. Deletions cut 2 bases from V and 5 bases from J, with 22 bases between. This CDR3 contains 17 residues. The full variable domain, completed using reference TRBV5-1 and TRBJ2-5, is KAGVTQTPRYLIKTRGQQVTLSCSPISGHRSVSWYQQTPGQGLQFLFEYFSETQRNKGNFPGRFSGRQFSNSRSEMNVSTLELGDSALYLCASSFGRQLFGGETQYFGPGTRLLVL.

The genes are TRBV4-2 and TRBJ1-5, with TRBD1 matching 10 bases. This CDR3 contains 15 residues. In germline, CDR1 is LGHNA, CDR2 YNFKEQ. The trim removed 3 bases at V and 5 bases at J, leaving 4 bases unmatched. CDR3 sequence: CASSQGTGVDQPQHF. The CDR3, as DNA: TGTGCCAGCAGCCAGGGGACAGGGGTGGATCAGCCCCAGCATTTT.

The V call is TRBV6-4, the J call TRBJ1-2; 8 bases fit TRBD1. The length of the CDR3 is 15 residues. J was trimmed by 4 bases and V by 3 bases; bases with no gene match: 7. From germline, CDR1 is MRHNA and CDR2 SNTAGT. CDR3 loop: CASSESPDRVYGYTF. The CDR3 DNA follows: TGTGCCAGCAGTGAATCTCCGGACAGGGTCTATGGCTACACCTTC.

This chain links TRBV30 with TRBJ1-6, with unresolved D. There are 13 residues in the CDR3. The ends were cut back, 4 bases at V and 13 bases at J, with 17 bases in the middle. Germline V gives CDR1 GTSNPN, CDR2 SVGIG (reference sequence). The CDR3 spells CAWMRFEGRPLHF. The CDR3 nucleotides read TGTGCCTGGATGAGGTTCGAGGGCAGGCCCCTCCACTTT.